The rows below give T cell receptor beta chains drawn from one sample of a study of blood T cell repertoires in COVID-19. Libraries were prepared by immunoSEQ multiplex PCR; TCRdb keeps only in-frame clonotypes and omits some of them. The sample has 150,000 or so clones; 77% are singletons. Sequenced input: peripheral blood. The receptors shown here come from a woman aged 50 to 60 with active or convalescent COVID-19. Both conserved end residues are part of each CDR3. The D gene is left open where the match is weak. Clone size is given for some rows only: seen once, a few or many times, or a class if the clone is expanded.

abundance,v_gene,d_gene,j_gene,CDR3aa,CDR3nt
-,TRBV5-3,-,TRBJ1-2,CARSFGTADLGGYTF,TGTGCCAGAAGCTTTGGAACAGCGGATTTGGGTGGCTACACCTTC
-,TRBV6-4,-,TRBJ1-5,CASSVEPSNQPQHF,TGTGCCAGCAGTGTTGAACCCAGTAATCAGCCCCAGCATTTT
-,TRBV18,TRBD1,TRBJ2-5,CASSPDRQETQYF,TGTGCCAGCTCTCCGGACAGGCAAGAGACCCAGTACTTC
once,TRBV19,TRBD1,TRBJ2-7,CASGAGGSYEQYF,TGTGCCAGTGGGGCAGGGGGCTCCTACGAGCAGTACTTC
-,TRBV5-1,TRBD1,TRBJ1-6,CASSLRDRVGDSPLHF,TGCGCCAGCAGCTTGCGGGACAGGGTGGGCGATTCACCCCTCCACTTT
-,TRBV5-5,-,TRBJ2-5,CASGERGVETQYF,TGTGCCAGCGGTGAAAGAGGCGTGGAGACCCAGTACTTC
-,TRBV7-3,TRBD1,TRBJ1-3,CASSLFRGEGDRARGNTIYF,TGTGCCAGCAGCTTATTCCGGGGTGAAGGGGACAGGGCTCGGGGAAACACCATATATTTT
-,TRBV7-9,TRBD1,TRBJ1-4,CASSLRGQSTNEKLFF,TGTGCCAGCAGCTTAAGGGGACAGTCAACTAATGAAAAACTGTTTTTT
-,TRBV18,TRBD2,TRBJ2-2,CASSPSAGGPTGELFF,TGTGCCAGCTCACCGTCCGCGGGAGGTCCCACCGGGGAGCTGTTTTTT
-,TRBV7-2,TRBD2,TRBJ2-2,CASSYYSGGNTGELFF,TGTGCCAGCAGCTACTATAGCGGGGGGAACACCGGGGAGCTGTTTTTT
few,TRBV5-6,TRBD1,TRBJ2-3,CASSSGTGVGDTQYF,TGTGCCAGCAGCTCCGGGACAGGGGTTGGAGATACGCAGTATTTT
-,TRBV12-3/TRBV12-4,-,TRBJ2-5,CASSRDFQETQYF,TGTGCCAGCAGCAGGGACTTTCAAGAGACCCAGTACTTC
once,TRBV6-2/TRBV6-3,-,TRBJ2-5,CASSPDRPKTQYF,TGTGCCAGCAGCCCTGACAGGCCCAAGACCCAGTACTTC
few,TRBV9,TRBD1,TRBJ1-1,CASSEGQGANTEAFF,TGTGCCAGCAGCGAGGGACAGGGGGCAAACACTGAAGCTTTCTTT
-,TRBV30,TRBD1,TRBJ1-6,CAWTLDRAPSPLHF,TGTGCCTGGACCTTGGACAGGGCCCCCTCACCCCTCCACTTT
-,TRBV18,-,TRBJ2-3,CASSRHGASTDTQYF,TGTGCCAGCTCACGCCATGGGGCCTCCACAGATACGCAGTATTTT
-,TRBV4-2,-,TRBJ1-4,CASSQVGGTNEKLFF,TGTGCCAGCAGCCAAGTGGGGGGAACTAATGAAAAACTGTTTTTT
-,TRBV7-2,-,TRBJ2-2,CASSLDGSDTGELFF,TGTGCCAGCAGCTTAGACGGGAGTGACACCGGGGAGCTGTTTTTT
few,TRBV7-2,TRBD1,TRBJ2-2,CASSGRGQGTGELFF,TGTGCCAGCAGCGGCAGGGGGCAGGGGACCGGGGAGCTGTTTTTT
-,TRBV6-2/TRBV6-3,-,TRBJ1-1,CASSDSKGRNTEAFF,TGTGCCAGCAGCGACTCAAAAGGGAGGAACACTGAAGCTTTCTTT
-,TRBV28,TRBD2,TRBJ2-7,CASSSSGRAGFGF,TGTGCCAGCAGCTCTAGCGGGAGGGCCGGTTTCGGTTTC
-,TRBV7-9,TRBD1,TRBJ1-2,CASGQPGQGYGYTF,TGTGCCAGCGGCCAACCGGGACAGGGGTATGGCTACACCTTC
-,TRBV2,TRBD2,TRBJ2-2,CASSLLAVNTGELFF,TGTGCCAGCAGCTTACTAGCGGTGAACACCGGGGAGCTGTTTTTT
-,TRBV6-2/TRBV6-3,-,TRBJ1-5,CASSRHRANQPQHF,TGTGCCAGCAGTCGCCACAGGGCGAATCAGCCCCAGCATTTT
-,TRBV7-9,-,TRBJ1-1,CASSTARGTEAFF,TGTGCCAGCAGTACTGCGAGGGGGACTGAAGCTTTCTTT
-,TRBV4-3,-,TRBJ2-1,CASSQENGRNEQFF,TGCGCCAGCAGCCAAGAAAACGGTCGTAATGAGCAGTTCTTC
-,TRBV4-3,-,TRBJ2-1,CASSQDGLARYNEQFF,TGCGCCAGCAGCCAAGATGGGCTAGCGCGCTACAATGAGCAGTTCTTC
few,TRBV6-5,TRBD2,TRBJ2-7,CASKLNTGTRSEQYF,TGTGCCAGCAAACTAAACACCGGGACTAGGAGCGAGCAGTACTTC
-,TRBV29-1,TRBD1,TRBJ1-2,CSAIRQGSEGYTF,TGCAGCGCCATTAGACAGGGGAGCGAAGGCTACACCTTC
-,TRBV5-1,-,TRBJ2-7,CASSSATDGTYEQYF,TGCGCCAGCAGCTCAGCGACAGACGGCACCTACGAGCAGTACTTC
-,TRBV7-2,-,TRBJ1-6,CASSLRFGNSPLHF,TGTGCCAGCAGCTTGAGGTTCGGAAATTCACCCCTCCACTTT
-,TRBV18,TRBD1,TRBJ1-4,CASSRQGLATNEKLFF,TGTGCCAGCTCGAGACAGGGCCTTGCAACTAATGAAAAACTGTTTTTT
-,TRBV5-6,-,TRBJ2-7,CASSPNHEQYF,TGTGCCAGCAGCCCTAACCACGAGCAGTACTTC
-,TRBV4-3,-,TRBJ1-3,CASSQDPTGLSGNTIYF,TGCGCCAGCAGCCAAGACCCGACAGGCCTCTCTGGAAACACCATATATTTT
-,TRBV29-1,-,TRBJ1-4,CSVGRVNEKLFF,TGCAGCGTTGGCCGAGTTAATGAAAAACTGTTTTTT
-,TRBV3-1/TRBV3-2,TRBD1,TRBJ1-6,CASSKRTGTGYNSPLHF,TGTGCCAGCAGCAAACGCACCGGGACAGGGTATAATTCACCCCTCCACTTT
-,TRBV30,-,TRBJ1-5,CAWSLPLGGPGNQPQHF,TGTGCCTGGAGTCTCCCCTTGGGGGGGCCGGGGAATCAGCCCCAGCATTTT
-,TRBV19,TRBD1,TRBJ2-1,CASSPTGGRTYNEQFF,TGTGCCAGTAGCCCTACAGGGGGCAGGACCTACAATGAGCAGTTCTTC
-,TRBV28,TRBD2,TRBJ2-1,CASSFRAGGNEQFF,TGTGCCAGCAGTTTCCGTGCGGGGGGCAATGAGCAGTTCTTC
-,TRBV6-2/TRBV6-3,-,TRBJ1-1,CASGSSTANTEAFF,TGTGCCAGCGGTTCTTCGACAGCAAACACTGAAGCTTTCTTT
medium-sized,TRBV7-2,-,TRBJ1-6,CASSPTVSNSPLHF,TGTGCCAGCAGCCCTACGGTCTCTAATTCACCCCTCCACTTT
-,TRBV6-5,TRBD1,TRBJ2-7,CASSYYRGPYEQYF,TGTGCCAGCAGTTACTACAGGGGTCCCTACGAGCAGTACTTC
-,TRBV6-4,TRBD1,TRBJ1-5,CASETGNQPQHF,TGTGCCAGCGAGACAGGGAATCAGCCCCAGCATTTT
-,TRBV20-1,TRBD2,TRBJ2-3,CSASSGRAFDTQYF,TGCAGTGCTAGTAGCGGGAGGGCTTTTGATACGCAGTATTTT
-,TRBV7-9,TRBD2,TRBJ2-2,CASSLTPGSGRQGTGELFF,TGTGCCAGCAGCCTAACCCCAGGTAGCGGGAGACAAGGCACCGGGGAGCTGTTTTTT
-,TRBV6-5,-,TRBJ1-5,CASRTGYSNQPQHF,TGTGCCAGCCGAACAGGGTATAGCAATCAGCCCCAGCATTTT
-,TRBV7-2,-,TRBJ2-1,CASSFDRHNNEQFF,TGTGCCAGCAGCTTTGATCGTCACAACAATGAGCAGTTCTTC